This T cell receptor beta chain derives from a study of blood T cell repertoires in COVID-19. Across the whole study: The samples span acute and convalescent COVID-19 from the United States, Italy and Spain.

In the source study's methods: Reference gene primer amplification in the assay estimated nucleated cell counts. Clones were read by immunoSEQ multiplex PCR, and TCRdb kept only the in-frame ones, dropping some. The V and J calls and the clone size are those of that table, but D and trimming were determined from the DNA. The table has approximately 170,000 clones, over 80% seen once. Seattle enrolled patients during active infection and tracked them longitudinally. V was pared by 4 bases and J by 7 bases, with 14 bases between. The CDR3 consists of 13 residues. Germline V gives CDR1 SNHLY, CDR2 FYNNEI.

This sequence was found in a woman older than 75 with COVID-19, enrolled during active disease. This sequence joins TRBV2 and TRBJ2-7; D is possibly TRBD2 (6 bases). Source material: peripheral blood. The CDR3 loop reads CASSGFAGGEQYF. CDR3 in DNA: TGTGCCAGCAGTGGGTTCGCTGGGGGGGAGCAGTACTTC.